These T cell receptor beta chains were read from a single sample in a study of sequential checkpoint blockade in melanoma. Assay used: immunoSEQ multiplex PCR; TCRdb lists only in-frame clones, some missing. The sample contains around 9,700 clones, approximately 60% of which appear only once. This material consisted of CD8+ T cells sorted from blood (inferred from file names), taken from a patient given nivolumab and ipilimumab in sequence. The receptor set was obtained from a human donor with melanoma. CDR3s include the opening cysteine and the closing phenylalanine or tryptophan. Each record gives: D gene, V gene, J gene, clone size, CDR3 DNA, CDR3 protein. D genes are given only for firm matches. Clone size is not always given. Where it is, it says once, few, many or a class for expanded clones.

>TRBD2|TRBV7-9|TRBJ2-1|-
TGTGCCAGCAGCTTGCAAGGACTAGCGGGAGAGGCCTCCTACAATGAGCAGTTCTTC
CASSLQGLAGEASYNEQFF
>-|TRBV30|TRBJ2-1|-
TGTGCCTCGACGGCACCGGGACTCCGGAGGAATGAGCAGTTCTTC
CASTAPGLRRNEQFF
>-|TRBV7-6|TRBJ1-1|once
TGTGCCAGCAGCTCTCAGGCTGAAGCTTTCTTT
CASSSQAEAFF
>TRBD2|TRBV28|TRBJ2-7|-
TGTGCCAGCAGCACCCTCTCAGGTGGGCTAGCGGGAGGTGGCGAGCAGTACTTC
CASSTLSGGLAGGGEQYF
>TRBD1|TRBV7-3|TRBJ2-4|-
TGTGCCAGCAGCTTAACGACAGGGGGTAACATTCAGTACTTC
CASSLTTGGNIQYF
>TRBD2|TRBV28|TRBJ2-1|-
TGTGCCAGCAGTTTCGGGACTAGCTTACCCTACAATGAGCAGTTCTTC
CASSFGTSLPYNEQFF
>-|TRBV7-8|TRBJ2-7|-
TGTGCCAGCAGCCCCCCGAACAGAGTAGCCTACGAGCAGTACTTC
CASSPPNRVAYEQYF
>TRBD2|TRBV19|TRBJ2-1|-
TGTGCCAGTAGTCCCGGGACTAGCGGCACCGGCTCCTACAATGAGCAGTTCTTC
CASSPGTSGTGSYNEQFF
>TRBD1|TRBV5-6|TRBJ1-2|-
TGTGCCCCACAGGGGCCGATACAGAGAAACTATGGCTACACCTTC
CAPQGPIQRNYGYTF
>TRBD1|TRBV5-6|TRBJ2-7|-
TGTGCCAGCAGCTTGGGGCGGAACCGGGACAGAGTTTCCTACGAGCAGTACTTC
CASSLGRNRDRVSYEQYF
>-|TRBV5-6|TRBJ1-1|medium-sized
TGTGCCAGCAGCCCCGCCGGGGGGCGTACTGAAGCTTTCTTT
CASSPAGGRTEAFF
>-|TRBV7-2|TRBJ1-1|once
TGTGCCAGCAGCTTATCTTCAGGGTACACTGAAGCTTTCTTT
CASSLSSGYTEAFF
>-|TRBV7-8|TRBJ2-7|-
TGTGCCAGCAGCTTAGGTGCAGGGCTCTACGAGCAGTACTTC
CASSLGAGLYEQYF
>TRBD2|TRBV13|TRBJ2-1|-
TGTGCCAGCAGCCCAGTGACTAGCGGAGGCGGCAATGAGCAGTTCTTC
CASSPVTSGGGNEQFF
>TRBD1|TRBV4-3|TRBJ2-7|-
TGCGCCAGCAGCCAAGGCACGACAGGGAGCGAGCAGTACTTC
CASSQGTTGSEQYF
>TRBD1|TRBV27|TRBJ2-2|medium-sized
TGTGCCAGCAGTTGGGGACAGGCTGGCGGGGAGCTGTTTTTT
CASSWGQAGGELFF
>-|TRBV2|TRBJ2-7|-
TGTGCCAGCAGTGAACGGGTTAGCTCCTACGAGCAGTACTTC
CASSERVSSYEQYF
>-|TRBV6-6|TRBJ2-7|-
TGTGCCAGCAGACGTCCGGGACACTACTACGAGCAGTACTTC
CASRRPGHYYEQYF
>-|TRBV27|TRBJ2-2|-
TGTGCCAGCAGTGAGATGGCTTTAGGAGGCGTCGACACCGGGGAGCTGTTTTTT
CASSEMALGGVDTGELFF
>TRBD2|TRBV7-9|TRBJ2-7|-
TGTGCCAGCAGGAGTAGCGGGAGGGCCGTAAACGAGCAGTACTTC
CASRSSGRAVNEQYF
>TRBD1|TRBV30|TRBJ2-1|few
TGTGCCTGGAAGTCCGGGACAGGGGGAATAGATGAGCAGTTCTTC
CAWKSGTGGIDEQFF
>TRBD1|TRBV6-5|TRBJ1-2|medium-sized
TGTGCCAGCAGCCGGACAGGAGATATCCATGGCTACACCTTC
CASSRTGDIHGYTF
>-|TRBV27|TRBJ2-1|few
TGTGCCAGCAGTCCCGAATTGCTGGGAGTTTACAATGAGCAGTTCTTC
CASSPELLGVYNEQFF
>TRBD2|TRBV28|TRBJ2-7|many
TGTGCCAGCAGGGGACTAGGAAGCTCCTACGAGCAGTACTTC
CASRGLGSSYEQYF
>TRBD1|TRBV9|TRBJ2-2|-
TGTGCCAGCAGCGTAGTGGGAAGGGGGCAAACCGGGGAGCTGTTTTTT
CASSVVGRGQTGELFF
>TRBD2|TRBV7-4|TRBJ2-1|few
TGTGCCACCAGCCTAGCGGGAGGCTACAATGAGCAGTTCTTC
CATSLAGGYNEQFF
>-|TRBV7-2|TRBJ2-1|-
TGTGCCAGCAGCTTAAGGGGAGGCCTATACAATGAGCAGTTCTTC
CASSLRGGLYNEQFF
>-|TRBV6-1|TRBJ1-1|-
TGTGCCAGCAGTAGGGGACTCACAAACACTGAAGCTTTCTTT
CASSRGLTNTEAFF
>-|TRBV5-6|TRBJ1-1|medium-sized
TGTGCCAGCAGCTTGGTCAGGGGGAACACTGAAGCTTTCTTT
CASSLVRGNTEAFF
>-|TRBV7-9|TRBJ2-7|-
TGTGCCAGCAGCCCCCGGGACACATTATACGAGCAGTACTTC
CASSPRDTLYEQYF
>TRBD1|TRBV5-4|TRBJ2-7|-
TGCGCCAGCAGCCGCACCTCAAACCCGGGACAGCCCCCCTACGAGCAGTACTTC
CASSRTSNPGQPPYEQYF
>-|TRBV28|TRBJ1-4|-
TGTGCCAGCAGTCACTTCGGACAAAATGAAAAACTGTTTTTT
CASSHFGQNEKLFF
>-|TRBV30|TRBJ2-2|-
TGTGCCTGGAGTGATGGACAGAGAACCATGAACACCGGGGAGCTGTTTTTT
CAWSDGQRTMNTGELFF
>-|TRBV21-1|TRBJ1-2|-
TGTGCCAGCAGATTAAAGGACAGGAGATACTATGGCTACACCTTC
CASRLKDRRYYGYTF
>TRBD1|TRBV10-3|TRBJ1-1|-
TGTGCCATCAGTGAGGACAGGGGGCCCTTCGAAGCTTTCTTT
CAISEDRGPFEAFF
>-|TRBV28|TRBJ2-2|-
TGTGCCAGCAGTTTAAGACAAACGAACACCGGGGAGCTGTTTTTT
CASSLRQTNTGELFF
>-|TRBV5-5|TRBJ2-7|-
TGTGCCAGCAGCTTTGGGGGGTCCACCTCCTACGAGCAGTACTTC
CASSFGGSTSYEQYF
>-|TRBV27|TRBJ1-2|-
TGTGCCAGCAGTTTTCGCCAGGGGTCGGGCTACACCTTC
CASSFRQGSGYTF
>-|TRBV30|TRBJ2-1|-
TGTGCCTGGAGTGTCAGTCATTCGGGGTCTAAGAATGAGCAGTTCTTC
CAWSVSHSGSKNEQFF
>-|TRBV5-1|TRBJ2-7|once
TGCGCCAGCAGCTTAGACAGATCCTACGAGCAGTACTTC
CASSLDRSYEQYF
>-|TRBV14|TRBJ2-1|-
TGTGCCAGCAGCCAGTTCCAGGGGCCCCCCTACAATGAGCAGTTCTTC
CASSQFQGPPYNEQFF
>-|TRBV29-1|TRBJ2-2|few
TGCAGCGTTGTACAGGCAGGGATGAACACCGGGGAGCTGTTTTTT
CSVVQAGMNTGELFF
>TRBD1|TRBV7-9|TRBJ1-1|-
TGTGCCAGCAGCCAAAGGGACAGGGGAGAGAACACTGAAGCTTTCTTT
CASSQRDRGENTEAFF
>TRBD1|TRBV7-3|TRBJ1-1|-
TGTGCCAGCAGCACCGACAGGGACACTGAAGCTTTCTTT
CASSTDRDTEAFF
>-|TRBV6-5|TRBJ1-2|-
TGTGCCAGCAATGACGTCCAGGGGACCGGCTACACCTTC
CASNDVQGTGYTF
>-|TRBV15|TRBJ2-2|medium-sized
TGTGCCACCAGCAGAGATTTGCACTCCACCGGGGAGCTGTTTTTT
CATSRDLHSTGELFF
>TRBD1|TRBV29-1|TRBJ2-2|few
TGCAGCGTGGGGGACAGACGAGGGACCGGGGAGCTGTTTTTT
CSVGDRRGTGELFF
>-|TRBV5-6|TRBJ2-5|-
TGTGCCAGCAGCTTTCAGACAGTACAAGAGACCCAGTACTTC
CASSFQTVQETQYF
>TRBD2|TRBV27|TRBJ2-7|-
TGTGCCAGCAGTTTAGAGCGGGAGAGCTCCTACGAGCAGTACTTC
CASSLERESSYEQYF
>-|TRBV5-1|TRBJ2-7|few
TGCGCCAGCAGTTCCGGGACATTAACCTACGAGCAGTACTTC
CASSSGTLTYEQYF
>-|TRBV5-6|TRBJ1-2|-
TGTGCCAGCAGCTTGGCGTATGAAGTAGCCGACTATGGCTACACCTTC
CASSLAYEVADYGYTF
>-|TRBV5-4|TRBJ1-2|-
TGTGCCAGCAGCTTGGTTGGGGGGGAGGATGGCTACACCTTC
CASSLVGGEDGYTF
>-|TRBV6-5|TRBJ2-5|-
TGTGCCAGCTGGGATGGGACTCACCAGACCCAGTACTTC
CASWDGTHQTQYF
>TRBD1|TRBV29-1|TRBJ2-2|-
TGCAGCGTTCCACGGGTCTGGGACAGGGGGACCGGGGAGCTGTTTTTT
CSVPRVWDRGTGELFF
>-|TRBV28|TRBJ1-3|-
TGTGCCAGCAGTTTGAGGGTGGAGAGAAACACCATATATTTT
CASSLRVERNTIYF
>-|TRBV4-3|TRBJ2-1|few
TGCGCCAGCAGCCTCAACCCAGGTTTGGATGAGCAGTTCTTC
CASSLNPGLDEQFF
>TRBD1|TRBV7-9|TRBJ1-2|-
TGTGCCGGCGAGCACAGGGGAAAGGGCTACACCTTC
CAGEHRGKGYTF